The clone carrying this T cell receptor (beta chain) was observed once. Its matching antigen is unknown. The repertoire was sequenced with immunoSEQ multiplex PCR; TCRdb's copy has only in-frame clones and lacks some. The table records roughly 250,000 clones, less than 75% of them present only once. The data are from a study of cytotoxic CD8 clonotypes in ibrutinib-treated CLL. The CDR3 contains 14 residues. Germline-derived CDR1 and CDR2 are MGHDK and SYGVNS. The trim removed 5 bases at V and 7 bases at J, leaving 4 bases unmatched. Notes on the study in general: Shared public clonotypes were rare, and on treatment they either got smaller or stayed the same. The study found clonality rose at ibrutinib response, then fell toward baseline at progression. Clonality correlated strongly with circulating CD8+ T cells and exceeded age-matched healthy donors at baseline.

This chain connects TRBV25-1 to TRBJ2-1; 11 bases fit TRBD2. This sequence was found in a human donor with chronic lymphocytic leukemia. Specimen: PBMCs, collected after 24 months of ibrutinib treatment. The CDR3 protein is CASSLAGGRNEQFF. The CDR3, as DNA: TGTGCCAGCAGTCTAGCGGGAGGCCGGAATGAGCAGTTCTTC.